This TCR beta chain was documented in a study of blood T cell repertoires in COVID-19. As originally analysed: The assay estimated nucleated cells by amplifying reference gene primers. Libraries were prepared by immunoSEQ multiplex PCR; TCRdb keeps only in-frame clonotypes and omits some of them. V and J calls and clone size follow that table, whereas D and trimming were derived from the DNA. The sample lists about 140,000 clones; 70% to 90% were seen once. J lost 0 bases, V lost 4 bases, and 3 bases had no gene match. Germline CDR1 ENHRY, CDR2 SYGVKD. The CDR3 contains 16 residues. The sequence was collected from a woman aged 60-75 years with acute or convalescent COVID-19. Material: peripheral blood. The chain uses TRBV10-3 and TRBJ2-1, with 10 nucleotides matching TRBD2. CDR3 in amino acids: CAISAGLASSYNEQFF. The CDR3 bases are TGTGCCATCAGTGCGGGACTAGCGAGCTCCTACAATGAGCAGTTCTTC.